Below are 4 T cell receptor beta chains sequenced from a single sample in a study of cytomegalovirus exposure and HLA in healthy donors. PCR employed 60 Vbeta and 13 Jbeta primers. Libraries were prepared by immunoSEQ multiplex PCR; TCRdb keeps only in-frame clonotypes and omits some of them. The sample carries around 150,000 clones, about 70% recorded once. Material: PBMCs. The receptors come from a woman aged 40 to 49 in good health and CMV-seropositive.

In its sample, this clone was seen a few times. J is TRBJ2-1 and V is TRBV10-3; maybe TRBD1 (5 bases). With 4 bases removed from V and 3 bases from J, the gap between germline ends came to 16 bases. The germline gives CDR1 ENHRY, CDR2 SYGVKD. This CDR3 is built from 16 residues. CDR3 region: CAISARQPPLYNEQFF. For the CDR3, the DNA is TGTGCCATCAGTGCCAGACAGCCGCCGCTCTACAATGAGCAGTTCTTC.

In its sample, this clone was seen once. The chain is built from TRBV10-3 and TRBJ1-2; maybe TRBD1 (5 bases). The germline V gene has CDR1 ENHRY and CDR2 SYGVKD. The CDR3 has 13 residues. The V end lost 7 bases, the J end lost 6 bases, and 15 bases lay between the germline ends. CDR3 sequence reads: CAINGHPADGYTF. The CDR3 DNA reads as TGTGCCATCAACGGACATCCCGCAGATGGCTACACCTTC.

This clone was observed a few times. The CDR3: CASSSYDRPEQYF. The CDR3 DNA reads as TGTGCCAGCAGCTCATATGACAGGCCCGAGCAGTACTTC. This rearrangement joins TRBV7-2 to TRBJ2-7; a possible D gene is TRBD1 (6 bases). The germline V and J ends were trimmed by 4 bases and 6 bases, with 13 bases remaining between them. This CDR3 is 13 amino acids long. Germline CDR1 and CDR2: SGHTA and FQGNSA.

This clone appeared a single time. This chain connects TRBV28 to TRBJ1-4, with D possibly TRBD1 on 5 matching bases. V was shortened by 4 bases and J by 3 bases, with 9 bases between the two germline ends. Germline V gene data show CDR1 as MDHEN and CDR2 as SYDVKM. The CDR3 covers 14 residues. This CDR3 is CASSSGQSNEKLFF. The CDR3 DNA reads TGTGCCAGCAGTTCAGGGCAGTCTAATGAAAAACTGTTTTTT.